This entry features one TCR beta chain sequence. The data stem from a study of shared clonotypes between healthy human individuals. About the study: A couple of women and three men aged 18 to 49 made up the donors.

Germline CDR1 GTSNPN, CDR2 SVGIG (reference sequence). The CDR3 is made up of 14 amino acids. Trimming left V 2 bases short and J 7 bases short, with 12 bases between. Unsorted PBMC DNA sequencing spanned ten immunoSEQ deep assay plates. Assay: immunoSEQ multiplex PCR; the TCRdb copy retains only in-frame clones and omits some. The top ten clones hold 13% of a sample with 520,000 or so clones, around 79% of them seen once. Sequences were obtained from PBMCs. The chain carries TRBV30 and TRBJ1-6, with D unclear. The TCR originated in a woman aged 40 to 49 in good health. Some clones in this sample may be carry-over from other donors' samples. The CDR3 region has the DNA TGTGCCTGGAGTAAGACGGACGGAAATTCACCCCTCCACTTT. Amino acid sequence: CAWSKTDGNSPLHF.